Presented here are 29 T cell receptor beta chains from one specimen sequenced in a study of blood T cell repertoires in COVID-19 (dated by TCRdb to 2018 to 2020). Library creation used the immunoSEQ multiplex PCR assay. TCRdb obtained this table from immuneACCESS and retained in-frame rearrangements with V and J assigned. These tables miss some clones; where compared with another copy, unresolved V genes account for less than half of the shortfall, and the remainder is unexplained. The sample table lists tens of thousands of clones, about 71% of them with a count of one. The ten largest account for 20% to 25% of the sample. Sample: peripheral blood. All receptors come from a woman aged 60 to 75 in a cohort sampled during active or convalescent COVID-19.

The rearrangement joins TRBV20-1 to TRBJ2-3; no firm D call. The V gene lost 4 bases and the J gene lost 4 bases, with 6 bases spanning the gap. The CDR3 totals 11 residues. Germline V gene sequence: CDR1 DFQATT, CDR2 SNEGSKA (reference sequence). The CDR3 sequence: CSATYADTQYF. The CDR3 DNA reads TGCAGTGCTACTTATGCAGATACGCAGTATTTT.

The V and J genes are TRBV19 and TRBJ1-6; D is unclear. Germline V gives CDR1 LNHDA, CDR2 SQIVND (reference sequence). This CDR3 has 13 amino acids. Trimming shortened V by 3 bases and J by 8 bases, and 8 bases separated the two germline ends. CDR3 coding DNA: TGTGCCAGTAGTATCGGCGGTGATTCACCCCTCCACTTT. The encoded protein is CASSIGGDSPLHF.

This clone turned up a few times. The chain links TRBV5-1 to TRBJ1-1, with a tentative D call TRBD1 (6 bases). Trimming took 0 bases from V and 4 from J, leaving 10 bases between them. Germline lookup yields CDR1 SGHRS and CDR2 YFSETQ. The CDR3 is 14 residues long. CDR3 amino acids: CASSLAGGATEAFF. The CDR3 DNA follows: TGCGCCAGCAGCTTGGCGGGGGGGGCCACTGAAGCTTTCTTT.

The J gene is TRBJ2-5, the V gene TRBV6-1; D is possibly TRBD2 (6 bases). Trimming took 4 bases from V and 4 from J, leaving 22 bases between them. The length of the CDR3 is 17 residues. From germline, CDR1 is MNHNS and CDR2 SASEGT. The CDR3 loop is CASSAPLRLGGGETQYF. For the CDR3, the DNA is TGTGCCAGCAGTGCCCCGCTGCGGCTGGGGGGTGGAGAGACCCAGTACTTC.

The genes are TRBV6-1 and TRBJ2-5, with D possibly TRBD2 on 5 matching bases. The CDR3 contains 14 residues. CDR1 is MNHNS and CDR2 is SASEGT in the germline V gene. Trimming took 0 bases from V and 5 from J, leaving 10 bases between them. This chain's CDR3 is CASSEARLTETQYF. The DNA of the CDR3 is TGTGCCAGCAGTGAAGCTCGACTAACTGAGACCCAGTACTTC.

The chain employs TRBV7-9 and TRBJ1-5, with 7 positions matching TRBD1. V gave up 3 bases and J gave up 0 bases; unmatched junction bases: 14. The germline V gene has CDR1 SEHNR and CDR2 FQNEAQ (reference sequence). The CDR3 covers 19 residues. This chain's CDR3 is CASSFSAMGTAASNQPQHF. The CDR3 DNA sequence: TGTGCCAGCAGCTTTAGCGCTATGGGGACAGCCGCTAGCAATCAGCCCCAGCATTTT.

The genes are TRBV10-3 and TRBJ2-1; 8 bases are shared with TRBD2. The CDR3 covers 15 residues. The germline CDR1 and CDR2 sequences are ENHRY and SYGVKD. Germline trimming cut 6 bases from V and 4 bases from J; bases unmatched to any gene: 8. The CDR3 sequence is CAIRGGGTPYNEQFF. In DNA form, the CDR3 reads TGTGCCATCAGGGGCGGGGGGACTCCGTACAATGAGCAGTTCTTC.

The table lists this clone with a count of one. This chain links TRBV7-6 with TRBJ1-6, with D perhaps TRBD1 (6 bases). The CDR3 is 15 amino acids. Germline V gene sequence: CDR1 SGHVS, CDR2 FNYEAQ. V shed 5 bases and J shed 8 bases, with 16 bases lying between them. The CDR3 DNA follows: TGTGCCAGCAGCCTTCAATCGGGACAACATTCACCCCTCCACTTT. As protein: CASSLQSGQHSPLHF.

This chain uses TRBV9 with TRBJ2-7, with 8 bases that match TRBD1. The CDR3 is 15 amino acids. The V segment lost 1 base and the J segment 0 bases; nucleotides outside the gene matches: 3. Germline CDR1 and CDR2: SGDLS and YYNGEE. The DNA of the CDR3 is TGTGCCAGCAGCGTACAGGGGGCTAGCTCCTACGAGCAGTACTTC. Amino acid sequence: CASSVQGASSYEQYF.

The J gene is TRBJ1-1, the V gene TRBV12-5; no reliable D call. With 1 base removed from V and 0 bases from J, the gap between germline ends came to 3 bases. Looked up from germline, CDR1 is LGHNT and CDR2 is FRNRAP. The CDR3 runs to 13 residues. CDR3 nucleotide sequence: TGTGCTAGTGGTTTGGGTATGAACACTGAAGCTTTCTTT. This gives the protein CASGLGMNTEAFF.

This clone has a single count. The chain combines TRBV7-8 with TRBJ1-6; 7 bases are shared with TRBD1. CDR3 length equals 15 residues. Trimming took 5 bases from V and 9 from J; bases not matched to a gene: 10. Germline lookup yields CDR1 SGHVS and CDR2 FQNEAQ. CDR3: CASSQDRVIGSPLHF. CDR3 nucleotide sequence: TGTGCCAGCAGCCAAGACAGGGTAATAGGTTCACCCCTCCACTTT.

The rearrangement links TRBV15 to TRBJ2-1, with 8 bases that match TRBD2. In germline, CDR1 is LNHNV, CDR2 YYDKDF (reference sequence). V lost 4 bases and J lost 6; bases outside the gene matches: 5. The CDR3 has 14 residues. The CDR3 spells CATSIGGAVNEQFF. CDR3 DNA sequence: TGTGCCACCAGCATCGGGGGGGCCGTCAATGAGCAGTTCTTC.

The V gene is TRBV5-4, the J gene TRBJ2-7, with TRBD1 matching over 8 bases. The CDR3 sequence is 14 residues long. V lost 4 bases, J lost 6 bases, and 9 bases stayed unmatched. Germline V CDR1 and CDR2: SGHNT, YYREEE (reference sequence). The CDR3 bases are TGTGCCAGCAGCAATCAGGGGGCTCGGGGCGAGCAGTACTTC. This encodes CASSNQGARGEQYF.

The chain has TRBV5-1 and TRBJ2-5, with D maybe TRBD2 (6 bases). This CDR3 spans 14 amino acids. The ends were cut back, 0 bases at V and 7 bases at J, with 13 bases in the middle. The germline V gene has CDR1 SGHRS and CDR2 YFSETQ. This CDR3 reads CASSLAGGARTQYF. In DNA form, the CDR3 reads TGCGCCAGCAGCTTGGCCGGAGGGGCAAGGACCCAGTACTTC.

CDR3 bases: TGTGCCAGTAGTCCAGGACTAGCGGGGGGGCCCCACAATGAGCAGTTCTTC. Translation: CASSPGLAGGPHNEQFF. The chain has TRBV19 and TRBJ2-1; the match to TRBD2 covers 15 bases. This CDR3 region has 17 residues. V dropped 5 bases and J dropped 5; count of bases not matched to a gene: 7. Germline loops: CDR1 LNHDA, CDR2 SQIVND (reference sequence). The full variable domain, rest sourced from reference TRBV19 and TRBJ2-1, is DGGITQSPKYLFRKEGQNVTLSCEQNLNHDAMYWYRQDPGQGLRLIYYSQIVNDFQKGDIAEGYSVSREKKESFPLTVTSAQKNPTAFYLCASSPGLAGGPHNEQFFGPGTRLTVL.

The chain links TRBV7-8 to TRBJ2-1; 9 bases fit TRBD2. In germline, CDR1 is SGHVS, CDR2 FQNEAQ. Unmatched junction bases numbered 6, after V lost 2 bases and J lost 7 bases. The CDR3 spans 15 residues. CDR3 sequence (DNA): TGTGCCAGCAGCTTATCGGGACTAGCTCGGAATGAGCAGTTCTTC. It encodes CASSLSGLARNEQFF.

The chain couples TRBV11-2 to TRBJ1-1; no clear D. Per germline, CDR1 SGHAT and CDR2 FQNNGV. The CDR3 contains 13 residues. Trimming removed 0 bases from V and 13 bases from J, with 15 bases in between. CDR3 sequence (DNA): TGTGCCAGCAGCTTAGATCGAAAGCCCGCCATTTTCTTT. It encodes CASSLDRKPAIFF.

The chain links TRBV3-1 (or the pseudogene TRBV3-2) to TRBJ1-2, with 10 bases that match TRBD1. CDR3 length: 15 residues. Looked up from germline, CDR1 is LGHDT and CDR2 is YNNKEL (reference sequence). J gave up 8 bases and V 5 bases, and 11 bases lay outside the gene matches. The CDR3 here is CASSVPGTGVFGYTF. CDR3 sequence (DNA): TGTGCCAGCAGCGTCCCCGGGACAGGGGTTTTCGGCTACACCTTC.

This chain connects TRBV5-1 to TRBJ1-6, with D possibly being TRBD1 (6 bases). The CDR3 is 18 amino acids. The V gene's germline CDR1 is SGHRS and CDR2 YFSETQ. The V and J ends lost 4 bases and 5 bases respectively, with 22 bases between them. This chain's CDR3 is CASSPGQRGGKNNSPLHF. The DNA of the CDR3 is TGCGCCAGCAGCCCAGGACAGAGAGGGGGAAAAAATAATTCACCCCTCCACTTT.

The rearrangement uses TRBV25-1 and TRBJ2-2, with D perhaps matching TRBD2 (6 bases). Looked up from germline, CDR1 is MGHDK and CDR2 is SYGVNS. CDR3 length: 15 amino acids. V dropped 5 bases and J dropped 5 bases, with 15 bases sitting between them. The CDR3 coding sequence is TGTGCCAGCAGTAGTTTGGGAGGTTGGACCGGGGAGCTGTTTTTT. Protein product: CASSSLGGWTGELFF.

The chain joins TRBV5-1 to TRBJ1-1, with D perhaps TRBD1 (6 bases). The germline CDR1 and CDR2 sequences are SGHRS and YFSETQ. The CDR3 loop spans 17 amino acids. The V end lost 3 bases, the J end lost 3 bases, and 21 bases lay between the germline ends. The CDR3 here is CASSSQLLGAGDTEAFF. CDR3 coding DNA: TGCGCCAGCAGCTCTCAACTCCTGGGGGCTGGGGACACTGAAGCTTTCTTT.

This clone has more than one count but fewer than ten. The rearrangement links TRBV6-4 to TRBJ2-5; 10 bases map to TRBD2. V dropped 3 bases and J dropped 5; count of bases not matched to a gene: 9. The CDR3 extends over 16 amino acids. Germline V gene sequence: CDR1 MRHNA, CDR2 SNTAGT. Written as DNA, the CDR3 is TGTGCCAGCAGTGAGGCGATAGCGGGGGGCCGGGAGACCCAGTACTTC. This codes for CASSEAIAGGRETQYF.

The chain joins TRBV4-3 to TRBJ2-3, with 12 bases fitting TRBD2. Trimming cost V 4 bases and J 0 bases; bases outside gene matches: 2. Germline-derived CDR1 and CDR2 are LGHNA and YSLEER. The CDR3 has 16 residues. The CDR3 DNA follows: TGCGCCAGCAGCCGAGGACTAGCGGGGAGCACAGATACGCAGTATTTT. Protein: CASSRGLAGSTDTQYF.

The CDR3 DNA sequence: TGTGCCAGCTCAACCCGGGTGGTGAGCATTAGCAATCAGCCCCAGCATTTT. Its protein is CASSTRVVSISNQPQHF. The chain is built from TRBV18 and TRBJ1-5; D uncertain. Trimming took off 5 bases at V and 0 bases at J, with 17 bases between the two ends. Germline CDR1 reads KGHSH; CDR2 reads LQKENI. CDR3 length: 17 amino acids.

Worth noting for this clone: An end of the junction does not agree with germline; a read error may underlie this. This chain joins TRBV11-2 and TRBJ2-1; D ambiguous. This CDR3 contains 12 residues. Germline V gene lookup returns CDR1 SGHAT and CDR2 FQNNGV. The CDR3 sequence: CASSLAPSTLVF. The CDR3 DNA follows: TGTGCCAGCAGCTTAGCCCCCTCGACTCTAGTCTTC.

The V gene is TRBV19, the J gene TRBJ2-1, with D maybe TRBD1 (6 bases). From germline, CDR1 is LNHDA and CDR2 SQIVND (reference sequence). The CDR3 length is 15 residues. V lost 0 bases, J lost 3 bases, and 9 bases lay in between. The CDR3 sequence is CASSIDQGGYNEQFF. For the CDR3, the DNA is TGTGCCAGTAGTATAGATCAAGGGGGCTACAATGAGCAGTTCTTC. The variable domain in full, completed from reference TRBV19 and TRBJ2-1, reads DGGITQSPKYLFRKEGQNVTLSCEQNLNHDAMYWYRQDPGQGLRLIYYSQIVNDFQKGDIAEGYSVSREKKESFPLTVTSAQKNPTAFYLCASSIDQGGYNEQFFGPGTRLTVL.

This chain uses TRBV11-2 with TRBJ1-2, with 10 bases lining up with TRBD1. The CDR3 has 16 amino acids. CDR1 SGHAT and CDR2 FQNNGV come from the germline V gene. The V segment lost 1 base and the J segment 7 bases; nucleotides outside the gene matches: 9. The CDR3, as DNA: TGTGCCAGCAGCTTAGCTGGCCGACAGGGGGCATTTGGCTACACCTTC. Translating gives CASSLAGRQGAFGYTF.

This chain uses TRBV11-2 with TRBJ2-7, with 8 nucleotides matching TRBD1. V trimming: 4 bases; J trimming: 0 bases; junction bases outside the gene matches: 5. Germline CDR1 reads SGHAT; CDR2 reads FQNNGV. The CDR3 spans 15 residues. This CDR3 is CASSSRDRSSYEQYF. The CDR3 DNA reads TGTGCCAGCAGCTCCCGGGACAGGAGCTCCTACGAGCAGTACTTC.

This sequence joins TRBV5-4 and TRBJ2-5; no definite D call. The CDR3 runs 13 residues. Germline V lookup: CDR1 SGHNT, CDR2 YYREEE (reference sequence). V lost 0 bases and J 3 bases, leaving 6 bases between the germline ends. The CDR3 reads CASSLGSEETQYF. The DNA for the CDR3 is TGTGCCAGCAGCTTGGGTAGTGAAGAGACCCAGTACTTC.